This note documents a single T cell receptor (beta chain) sequence. This clone was seen a single time. Its antigen is currently not known. No clone much larger than this one lies a single base away; base qualities are absent. The data are from a study of cytomegalovirus exposure and HLA in healthy donors (dated by TCRdb to the late 2010s). For the wider study: According to a later analysis, one platform produced both the roughly 130 validation repertoires and the 666 repertoires of the first cohort. The aim of the study was to test whether cataloging public T cell receptors could identify signatures of past pathogen exposure. A separate validation cohort of over a hundred different subjects was used in addition to the roughly 640-subject first cohort. The study combined high-throughput TCR immunosequencing, statistical association of individual TCRs with disease status, and machine learning to predict cytomegalovirus infection status.

The germline V gene gives CDR1 as MGHDK and CDR2 as SYGVNS. Trimmed from V: 2 bases; trimmed from J: 5 bases; junction bases lacking a gene match: 7. Taken from cysteine to phenylalanine, the CDR3 has 16 residues. The only DNA kept is the CDR3, 48 bases in frame from the first base. Study-wide findings and limitations: The authors suggested that the approach could potentially be generalized to other disease states and immunological phenotypes. A total of about 150 TCR beta chains were listed by the study as associated with cytomegalovirus. The classifier was reported to diagnose cytomegalovirus status with high specificity and sensitivity in both the original cohort and the validation cohort. Most TCR sequences were observed very rarely across donors, whereas some public TCRs were present in many individuals. A later analysis lacked HLA typing for the validation cohort, so it scored co-occurrence in that cohort across all 110 or so repertoires. A few of the identified cytomegalovirus-associated TCR beta chains were confirmed in vitro to be specific for cytomegalovirus antigens. Subsequent analysis determined that TCRs grouped into clusters in the first cohort also showed a tendency toward co-occurrence across the 90 to 150 validation repertoires, and about 93% of cluster scores exceeded 0.

The donors belonged to the validation cohort of roughly 120 subjects, which was separate from the roughly 700-subject first cohort. Libraries were prepared through the immunoSEQ multiplex PCR assay. As for the original processing: A statistical classification framework was built to diagnose cytomegalovirus status from the catalog of TCR beta chain sequences. Drawn from immuneACCESS, this table holds only the in-frame rearrangements with V and J called that TCRdb kept. Clones are partly lost; checked studies trace under half to an unresolved V gene and leave the rest unexplained. D and trimming were read from the DNA, whereas the V and J calls and clone size are those reported in that table. The sample table contains 150,000 to 200,000 clones; only one count was recorded for roughly 83% of them. Together, the top ten hold more than 8.5% of the sample.

What was sequenced was PBMCs. Rearrangement joined TRBV25-1 to TRBJ2-2; 8 central nucleotides agree with TRBD2. The source of this sequence is a man aged 30 to 39 in good health and CMV-seropositive. The nucleotide sequence is given as TGTGCCAGCAGTGAACGCCTCGGGGGGGAAACCGGGGAGCTGTTTTTT. Its translation reads: CASSERLGGETGELFF.